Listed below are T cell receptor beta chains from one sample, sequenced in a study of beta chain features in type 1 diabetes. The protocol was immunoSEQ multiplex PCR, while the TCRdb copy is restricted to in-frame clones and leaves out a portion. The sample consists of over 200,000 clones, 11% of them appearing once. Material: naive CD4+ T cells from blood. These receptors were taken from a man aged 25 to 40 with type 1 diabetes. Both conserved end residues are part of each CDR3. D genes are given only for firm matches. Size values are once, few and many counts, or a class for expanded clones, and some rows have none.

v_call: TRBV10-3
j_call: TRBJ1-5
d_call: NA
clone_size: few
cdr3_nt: TGTGCCATCAGCCAGGGGAGCAATCAGCCCCAGCATTTT
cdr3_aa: CAISQGSNQPQHF

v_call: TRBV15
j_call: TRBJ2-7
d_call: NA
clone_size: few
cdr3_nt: TGTGCCACCAGCAGAGGTTGGGGTAGGGCCGGGGTCTACGAGCAGTACTTC
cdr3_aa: CATSRGWGRAGVYEQYF

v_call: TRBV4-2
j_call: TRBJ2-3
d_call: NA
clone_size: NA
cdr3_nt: TGTGCCAGCAGCTCGGACATCAGCACAGATACGCAGTATTTT
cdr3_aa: CASSSDISTDTQYF

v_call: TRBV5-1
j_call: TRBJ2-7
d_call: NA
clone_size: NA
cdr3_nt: TGCGCCAGCAGCGTCGGCGGGACCGAGCAGTACTTC
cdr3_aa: CASSVGGTEQYF

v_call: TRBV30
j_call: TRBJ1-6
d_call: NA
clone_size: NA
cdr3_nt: TGTGCCTGGGCCACGAGGTTAACCCTCCACTTT
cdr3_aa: CAWATRLTLHF

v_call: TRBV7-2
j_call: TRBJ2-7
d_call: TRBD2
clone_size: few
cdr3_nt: TGTGCCAGCAGCTTAGTGGCTAGCGGGGGAATGAGGGAGCAGTACTTC
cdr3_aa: CASSLVASGGMREQYF

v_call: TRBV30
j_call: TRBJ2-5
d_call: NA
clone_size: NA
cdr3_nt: TGTGCCTGGAGTGTGGGGGGGGGCGCCTGGGAGACCCAGTACTTC
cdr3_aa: CAWSVGGGAWETQYF

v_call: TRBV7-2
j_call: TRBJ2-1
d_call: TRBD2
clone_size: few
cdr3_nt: TGTGCCAGCAGCTTATCCGGGGGGGCCTACAATGAGCAGTTCTTC
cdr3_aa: CASSLSGGAYNEQFF

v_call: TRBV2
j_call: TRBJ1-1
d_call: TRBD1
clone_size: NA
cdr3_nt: TGTGCCAGCAAGGAAAGGACAGGGCGGACTGAAGCTTTCTTT
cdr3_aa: CASKERTGRTEAFF

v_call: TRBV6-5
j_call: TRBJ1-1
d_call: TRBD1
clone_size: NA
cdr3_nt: TGTGCCAGCAGTTACGGAGGGGGCGGAATGAACACTGAAGCTTTCTTT
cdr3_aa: CASSYGGGGMNTEAFF

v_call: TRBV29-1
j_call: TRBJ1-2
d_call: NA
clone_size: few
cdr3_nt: TGCAGCGTTGAATTTTCCCTGGCGCGGGGCTACACCTTC
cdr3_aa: CSVEFSLARGYTF

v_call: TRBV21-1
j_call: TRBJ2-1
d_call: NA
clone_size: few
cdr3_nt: TGTGCCAGCAGCAAAATATGGCAGCTCAGGTTAAATGAGCAGTTCTTC
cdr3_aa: CASSKIWQLRLNEQFF

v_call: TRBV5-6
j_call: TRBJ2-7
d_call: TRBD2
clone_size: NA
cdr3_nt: TGTGCCAGCAGCCTTATTGGACTAGCGAAGTACGAGCAGTACTTC
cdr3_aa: CASSLIGLAKYEQYF

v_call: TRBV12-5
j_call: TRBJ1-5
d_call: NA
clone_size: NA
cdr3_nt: TGTGCTAGTGGTTTGGTACTGCGGAGTGGAGATCAGCCCCAGCATTTT
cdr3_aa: CASGLVLRSGDQPQHF

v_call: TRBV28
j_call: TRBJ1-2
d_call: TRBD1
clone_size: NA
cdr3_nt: TGTGCCAGCAATCTTTGGGGACAGACCTATGGCTACACCTTC
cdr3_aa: CASNLWGQTYGYTF

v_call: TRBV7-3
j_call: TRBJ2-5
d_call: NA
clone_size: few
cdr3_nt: TGTGCCAGCAGCTTAAGGCAGGGAGAGACCCAGTACTTC
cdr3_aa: CASSLRQGETQYF

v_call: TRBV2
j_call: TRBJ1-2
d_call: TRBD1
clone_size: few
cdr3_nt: TGTGCCAGCAGTCGGACAGGGGGCGCCGGCTACACCTTC
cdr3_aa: CASSRTGGAGYTF

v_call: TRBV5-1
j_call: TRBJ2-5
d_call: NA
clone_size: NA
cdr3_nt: TGCGCCAGCTCCTCGCGGAGTGTAGAGACCCAGTACTTC
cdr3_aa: CASSSRSVETQYF

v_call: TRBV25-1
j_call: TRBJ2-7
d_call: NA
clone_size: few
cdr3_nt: TGTGCCAGCGGCCCACAGCCCTACGAGCAGTACTTC
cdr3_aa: CASGPQPYEQYF

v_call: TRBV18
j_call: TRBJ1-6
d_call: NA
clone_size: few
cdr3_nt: TGTGCCAGCTCACCGGACAGTTATAATTCACCCCTCCACTTT
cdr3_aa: CASSPDSYNSPLHF

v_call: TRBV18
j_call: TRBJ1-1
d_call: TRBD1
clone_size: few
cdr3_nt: TGTGCCAGCTCACCACCGGACAGGGGCACTGAAGCTTTCTTT
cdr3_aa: CASSPPDRGTEAFF

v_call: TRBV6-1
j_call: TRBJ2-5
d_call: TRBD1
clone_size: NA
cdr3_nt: TGTGCCACCCGGGACAGTGACCAAGAGACCCAGTACTTC
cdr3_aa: CATRDSDQETQYF

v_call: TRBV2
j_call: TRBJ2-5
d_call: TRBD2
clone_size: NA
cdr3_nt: TGTGCCAGGGGTGAGGGACTACAAGAGACCCAGTACTTC
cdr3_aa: CARGEGLQETQYF

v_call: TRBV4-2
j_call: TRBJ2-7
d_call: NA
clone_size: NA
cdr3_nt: TGTGCCAGCAGCAAAAATCCCGGGAGCTCCTACGAGCAGTACTTC
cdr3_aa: CASSKNPGSSYEQYF

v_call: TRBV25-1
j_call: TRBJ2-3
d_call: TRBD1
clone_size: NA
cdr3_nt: TGTGCCAGCAGCTTAATGGACAGGCCTAGCACAGATACGCAGTATTTT
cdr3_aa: CASSLMDRPSTDTQYF

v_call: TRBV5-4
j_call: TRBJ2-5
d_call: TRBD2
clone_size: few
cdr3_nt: TGTGCCAGCAGTCGATCGGGACTAGCGGGGGGGGAGACCCAGTACTTC
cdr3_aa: CASSRSGLAGGETQYF

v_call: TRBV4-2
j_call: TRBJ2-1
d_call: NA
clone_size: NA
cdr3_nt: TGTGCCAGCAGCCAAGGAGAGACGGGGGAGCAGTTCTTC
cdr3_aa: CASSQGETGEQFF

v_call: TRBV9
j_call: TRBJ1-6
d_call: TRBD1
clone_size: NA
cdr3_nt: TGTGCCAGCAGCGTGGTCGGGACAGCAAATTCACCCCTCCACTTT
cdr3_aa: CASSVVGTANSPLHF

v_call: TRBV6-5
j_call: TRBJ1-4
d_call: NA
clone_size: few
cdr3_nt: TGTGCCAGCAGCGACGGACTTAATGAAAAACTGTTTTTT
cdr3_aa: CASSDGLNEKLFF

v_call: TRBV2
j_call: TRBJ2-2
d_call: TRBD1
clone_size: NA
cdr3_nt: TGTGCCAGCAGTGAAGCGACAGGGTACACCGGGGAGCTGTTTTTT
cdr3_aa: CASSEATGYTGELFF

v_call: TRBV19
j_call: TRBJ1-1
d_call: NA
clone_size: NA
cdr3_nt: TGTGCCAGTGCCACAGGGCAGTTGTCCACTGAAGCTTTCTTT
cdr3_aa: CASATGQLSTEAFF

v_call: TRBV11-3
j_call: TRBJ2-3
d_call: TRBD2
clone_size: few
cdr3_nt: TGTGCCAGCAGCATCGGGACTAGCGGGGTCACAGATACGCAGTATTTT
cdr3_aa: CASSIGTSGVTDTQYF

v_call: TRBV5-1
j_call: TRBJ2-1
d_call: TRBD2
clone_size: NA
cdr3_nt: TGCGCCAGCAGCTCCCTAGCGGGGGGGCCGTGGAATGAGCAGTTCTTC
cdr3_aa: CASSSLAGGPWNEQFF

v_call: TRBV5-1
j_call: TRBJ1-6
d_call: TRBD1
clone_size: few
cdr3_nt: TGCGCCAGCAGCTTGGGTAGGGACAGGGGTCCACCCCTCCACTTT
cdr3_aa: CASSLGRDRGPPLHF

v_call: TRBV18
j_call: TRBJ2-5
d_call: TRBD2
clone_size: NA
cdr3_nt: TGTGCCAGCTCACCTCCGGGACTAGCGGAGACCCAGTACTTC
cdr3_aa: CASSPPGLAETQYF

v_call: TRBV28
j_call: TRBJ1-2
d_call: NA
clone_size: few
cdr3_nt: TGTGCCAGCAGTTTAAGAGGGTATGGCTACACCTTC
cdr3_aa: CASSLRGYGYTF

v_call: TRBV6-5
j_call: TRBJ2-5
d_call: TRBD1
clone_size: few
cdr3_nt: TGTGCCAGCAGCGACGAGGGGGCAGGGGCCCAGTACTTC
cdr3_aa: CASSDEGAGAQYF

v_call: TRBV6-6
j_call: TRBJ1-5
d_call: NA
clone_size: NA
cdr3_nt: TGTGCCAGCAGTTATCGGAGCGGGCAGCCCCAGCATTTT
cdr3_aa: CASSYRSGQPQHF

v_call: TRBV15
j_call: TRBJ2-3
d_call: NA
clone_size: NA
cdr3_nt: TGTGCCACCAGCAGAGATAGGAGCGGAGCCACAGATACGCAGTATTTT
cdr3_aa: CATSRDRSGATDTQYF

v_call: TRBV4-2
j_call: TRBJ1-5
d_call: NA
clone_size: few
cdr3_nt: TGTGCCAGCAGCCAAGAGAACAGTCAGCCCCAGCATTTT
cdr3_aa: CASSQENSQPQHF

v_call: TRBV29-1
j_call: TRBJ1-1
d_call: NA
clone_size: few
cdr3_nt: TGCAGCGTCTCGACACAGGCTAAGACTGAAGCTTTCTTT
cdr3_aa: CSVSTQAKTEAFF

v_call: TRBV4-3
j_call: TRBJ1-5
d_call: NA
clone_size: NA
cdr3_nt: TGCGCCAGCAGCCAAGACACCGGAGGGTCCGCTCAGCCCCAGCATTTT
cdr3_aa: CASSQDTGGSAQPQHF

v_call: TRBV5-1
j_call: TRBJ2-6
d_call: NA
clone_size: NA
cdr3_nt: TGCGCCAGCAGACAAGGACTATCGTCTGGGGCCAACGTCCTGACTTTC
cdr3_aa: CASRQGLSSGANVLTF

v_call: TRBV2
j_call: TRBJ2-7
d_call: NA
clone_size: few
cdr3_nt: TGTGCCAGCAACTACCAGGGGTGGTACGAGCAGTACTTC
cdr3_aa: CASNYQGWYEQYF

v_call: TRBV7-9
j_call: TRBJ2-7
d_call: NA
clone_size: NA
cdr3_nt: TGTGCCAGCAGCCACGACAGATCCGAGCAGTACTTC
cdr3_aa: CASSHDRSEQYF

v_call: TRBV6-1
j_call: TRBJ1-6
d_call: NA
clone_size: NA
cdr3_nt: TGTGCCAGCAGTGAAGCCGGTCGAAATTCACCCCTCCACTTT
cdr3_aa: CASSEAGRNSPLHF

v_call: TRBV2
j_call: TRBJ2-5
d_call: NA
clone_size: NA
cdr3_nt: TGTGCCAGCAGTGAGGCTAGCCGCCAGACCCAGTACTTC
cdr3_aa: CASSEASRQTQYF

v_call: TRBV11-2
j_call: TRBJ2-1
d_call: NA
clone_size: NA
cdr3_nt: TGTGCCAGCAGCTCAATCGGGACTGCCTACAATGAGCAGTTCTTC
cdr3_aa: CASSSIGTAYNEQFF

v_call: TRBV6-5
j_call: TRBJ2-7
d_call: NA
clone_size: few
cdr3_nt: TGTGCCAGCAGGTCCTCTTACGAGCAGTACTTC
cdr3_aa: CASRSSYEQYF

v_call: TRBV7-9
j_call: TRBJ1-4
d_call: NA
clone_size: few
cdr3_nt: TGTGCCAGCAGCTTTTCGGCCACCGGGGAAAAACTGTTTTTT
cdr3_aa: CASSFSATGEKLFF

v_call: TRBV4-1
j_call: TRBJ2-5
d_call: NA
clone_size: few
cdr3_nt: TGCGCCAGCAGCCAAGATTTGACGCGGTTGGCCCGTCCAGGGGAGAGGACCCAGTACTTC
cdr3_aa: CASSQDLTRLARPGERTQYF

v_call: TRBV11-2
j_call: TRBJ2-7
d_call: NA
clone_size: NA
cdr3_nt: TGTGCCAGCAGCTTAGTGGCAGGGATTGCCTACGAGCAGTACTTC
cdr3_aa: CASSLVAGIAYEQYF

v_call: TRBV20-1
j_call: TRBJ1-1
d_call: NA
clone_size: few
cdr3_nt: TGCAGCGCATCGGGAAACACTGAAGCTTTCTTT
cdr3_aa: CSASGNTEAFF

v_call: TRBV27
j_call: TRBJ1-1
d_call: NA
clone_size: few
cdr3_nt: TGTGCCAGCAGTTTAGGGCAGGACACTGAAGCTTTCTTT
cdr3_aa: CASSLGQDTEAFF

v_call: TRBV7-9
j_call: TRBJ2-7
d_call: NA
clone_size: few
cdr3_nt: TGTGCCAGCAGCTTAGCTACGGGAATCTACGAGCAGTACTTC
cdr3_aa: CASSLATGIYEQYF

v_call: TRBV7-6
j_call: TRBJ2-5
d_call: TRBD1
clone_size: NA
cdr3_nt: TGTGCCAGCAGTGTCAGGCAGGGGGCTGTGGAGACCCAGTACTTC
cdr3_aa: CASSVRQGAVETQYF

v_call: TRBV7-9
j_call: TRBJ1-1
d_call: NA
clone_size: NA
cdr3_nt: TGTGCCAGCAGCTTATTCCAGGGGACTGAAGCTTTCTTT
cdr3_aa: CASSLFQGTEAFF

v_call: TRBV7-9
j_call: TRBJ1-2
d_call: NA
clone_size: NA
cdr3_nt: TGTGCCAGCAGTCGTGGCTTGGCCTTACAGGTCGGCTTC
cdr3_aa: CASSRGLALQVGF

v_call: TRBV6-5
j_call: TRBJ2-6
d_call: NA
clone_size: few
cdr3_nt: TGTGCCAGCAGCAACCCCAGCTCTGGGGCCAACGTCCTGACTTTC
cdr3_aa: CASSNPSSGANVLTF